These T cell receptor beta chains were read from a single sample in a study of blood T cell repertoires in COVID-19. The repertoire was sequenced with immunoSEQ multiplex PCR; TCRdb's copy has only in-frame clones and lacks some. There are 60,000 to 70,000 clones in the sample; approximately 79% occur only once, and 5.5% lies in the top ten. What was sequenced was peripheral blood. Every receptor here comes from a woman between 65 and 79 years old with acute or convalescent COVID-19. Each CDR3 is given with its conserved first and last residue. The D gene is left open where the match is weak. Rows may omit the clone size; those that give it use once, few, many or a size class.

d_call	j_call	clone_size	v_call	cdr3_aa	cdr3_nt
-	TRBJ2-1	few	TRBV7-3	CASSLTKGNEQFF	TGTGCCAGCAGCTTAACCAAGGGGAATGAGCAGTTCTTC
-	TRBJ2-7	-	TRBV11-1	CASSLPGAPYEQYF	TGTGCCAGCAGCTTACCAGGGGCCCCCTACGAGCAGTACTTC
-	TRBJ2-7	-	TRBV6-2/TRBV6-3	CASSYIGREYEQYF	TGTGCCAGCAGTTACATCGGCAGGGAATACGAGCAGTACTTC
-	TRBJ1-6	-	TRBV19	CASTGSSYNSPLHF	TGTGCCAGTACAGGTAGCTCCTATAATTCACCCCTCCACTTT
TRBD2	TRBJ2-1	-	TRBV7-2	CASSLALGTSGGSYNEQFF	TGTGCCAGCAGCTTAGCCTTGGGGACTAGCGGGGGCTCCTACAATGAGCAGTTCTTC
-	TRBJ1-3	-	TRBV4-3	CASSPGHSSGNTIYF	TGCGCCAGCAGCCCAGGACACTCCTCTGGAAACACCATATATTTT
-	TRBJ1-2	-	TRBV5-4	CASSLVGNYGYTF	TGTGCCAGCAGCTTGGTCGGGAACTATGGCTACACCTTC
-	TRBJ2-2	-	TRBV18	CASSPDSTGELFF	TGTGCCAGCTCACCGGACAGTACCGGGGAGCTGTTTTTT
-	TRBJ1-5	-	TRBV12-3/TRBV12-4	CASSSDRYRQHF	TGTGCCAGCAGCTCAGACAGGTATCGCCAGCATTTT
-	TRBJ1-2	-	TRBV2	CAIRGSGFNGYTF	TGTGCCATCCGGGGGAGCGGATTTAATGGCTACACCTTC
-	TRBJ2-1	-	TRBV27	CASSWGISGDEQFF	TGTGCCAGCAGTTGGGGAATCTCGGGGGATGAGCAGTTCTTC
-	TRBJ1-2	-	TRBV6-1	CASSERGQYGYTF	TGTGCCAGCAGTGAACGAGGACAGTATGGCTACACCTTC
TRBD1	TRBJ1-2	-	TRBV11-3	CASNGQGGYTF	TGTGCCAGCAACGGACAGGGTGGCTACACCTTC
-	TRBJ2-1	-	TRBV12-3/TRBV12-4	CASSLEGSVEQFF	TGTGCCAGCTCTCTGGAGGGTTCGGTTGAGCAGTTCTTC
-	TRBJ2-1	-	TRBV5-1	CASSSEGGSYNEQFF	TGCGCCAGCAGCTCCGAGGGCGGCTCCTACAATGAGCAGTTCTTC
-	TRBJ2-7	-	TRBV5-1	CASSSSPQRALGYEQYF	TGCGCCAGCAGCTCGTCCCCCCAGCGGGCCCTGGGCTACGAGCAGTACTTC
-	TRBJ2-5	few	TRBV12-2	CASRLVLAGEQETQYF	TGTGCAAGTCGCTTAGTACTAGCGGGGGAACAAGAGACCCAGTACTTC
-	TRBJ1-5	-	TRBV20-1	CSASQSGNNQPQHF	TGCAGTGCTAGTCAGTCCGGGAACAATCAGCCCCAGCATTTT
-	TRBJ1-2	-	TRBV10-3	CAISERDNDYGYTF	TGTGCCATCAGTGAGAGGGACAACGACTATGGCTACACCTTC
TRBD1	TRBJ1-2	-	TRBV28	CASIGGQGGGYTF	TGTGCCAGCATCGGAGGACAGGGGGGCGGCTACACCTTC